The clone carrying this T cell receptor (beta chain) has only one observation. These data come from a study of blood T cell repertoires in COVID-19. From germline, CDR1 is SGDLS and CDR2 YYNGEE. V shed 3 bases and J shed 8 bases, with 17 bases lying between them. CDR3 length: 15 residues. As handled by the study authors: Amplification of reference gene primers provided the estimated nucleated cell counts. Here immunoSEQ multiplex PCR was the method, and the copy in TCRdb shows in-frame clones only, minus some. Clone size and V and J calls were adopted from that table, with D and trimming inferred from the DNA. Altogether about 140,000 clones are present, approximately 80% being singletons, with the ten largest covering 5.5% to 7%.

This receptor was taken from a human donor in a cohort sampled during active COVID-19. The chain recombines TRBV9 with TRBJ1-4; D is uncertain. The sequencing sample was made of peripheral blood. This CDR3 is CASSARVGSIEKLFF. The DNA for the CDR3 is TGTGCCAGCAGCGCGAGGGTAGGGTCTATCGAAAAACTGTTTTTT.